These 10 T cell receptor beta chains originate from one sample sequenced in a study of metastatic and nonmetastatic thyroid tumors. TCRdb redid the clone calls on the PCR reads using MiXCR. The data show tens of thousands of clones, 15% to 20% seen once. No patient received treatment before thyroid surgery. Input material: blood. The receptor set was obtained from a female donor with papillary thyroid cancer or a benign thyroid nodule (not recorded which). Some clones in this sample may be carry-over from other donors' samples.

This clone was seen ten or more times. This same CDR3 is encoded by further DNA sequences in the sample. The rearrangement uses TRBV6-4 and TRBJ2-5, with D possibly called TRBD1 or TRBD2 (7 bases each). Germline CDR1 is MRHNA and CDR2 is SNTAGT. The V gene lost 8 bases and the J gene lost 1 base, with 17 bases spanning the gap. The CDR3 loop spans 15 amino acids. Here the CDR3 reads CASSKTGRVQETQYF. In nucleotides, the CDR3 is TGTGCCAGCTCCAAGACAGGGAGGGTCCAAGAGACCCAGTACTTC.

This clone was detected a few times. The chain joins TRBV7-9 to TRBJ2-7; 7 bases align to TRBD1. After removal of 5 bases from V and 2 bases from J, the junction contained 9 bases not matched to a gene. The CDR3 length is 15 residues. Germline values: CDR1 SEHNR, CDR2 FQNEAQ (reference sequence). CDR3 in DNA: TGTGCCAGCAGCCCAAAGGGGGCACCCCCCTACGAGCAGTACTTC. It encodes CASSPKGAPPYEQYF.

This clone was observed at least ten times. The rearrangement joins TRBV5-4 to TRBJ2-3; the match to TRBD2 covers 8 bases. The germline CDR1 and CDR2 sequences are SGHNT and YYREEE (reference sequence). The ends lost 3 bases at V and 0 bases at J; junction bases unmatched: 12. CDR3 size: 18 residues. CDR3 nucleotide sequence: TGTGCCAGCAGCTCTACAAAAGGGACTAGTGGCAGCACAGATACGCAGTATTTT. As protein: CASSSTKGTSGSTDTQYF.

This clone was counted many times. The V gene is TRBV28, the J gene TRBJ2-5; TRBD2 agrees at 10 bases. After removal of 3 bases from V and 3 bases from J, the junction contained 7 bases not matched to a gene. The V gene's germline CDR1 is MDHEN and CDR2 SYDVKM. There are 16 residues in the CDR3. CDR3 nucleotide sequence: TGTGCCAGCAGTTTTCGGACTAGCGGAATAAAAGAGACCCAGTACTTC. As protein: CASSFRTSGIKETQYF.

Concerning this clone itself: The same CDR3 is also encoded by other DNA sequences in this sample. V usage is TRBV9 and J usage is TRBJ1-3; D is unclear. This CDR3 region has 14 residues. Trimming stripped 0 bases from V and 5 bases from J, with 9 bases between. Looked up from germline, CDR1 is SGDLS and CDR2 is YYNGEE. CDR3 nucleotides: TGTGCCAGCAGCGTAGGTCAGTCTAGAAACACCATATATTTT. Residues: CASSVGQSRNTIYF.

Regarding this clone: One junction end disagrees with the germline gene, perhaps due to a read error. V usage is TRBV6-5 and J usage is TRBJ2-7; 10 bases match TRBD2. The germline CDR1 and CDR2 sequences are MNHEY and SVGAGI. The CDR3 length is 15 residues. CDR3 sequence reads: CASSSSGRDEYEKYF. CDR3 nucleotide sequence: TGTGCCAGCAGTTCCAGCGGGAGGGACGAATACGAGAAGTACTTC.

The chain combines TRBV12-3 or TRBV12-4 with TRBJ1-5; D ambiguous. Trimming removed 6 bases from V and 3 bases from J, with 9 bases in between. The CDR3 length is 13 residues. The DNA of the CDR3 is TGTGCCAGCAGGGGAGACGACAATCAGCCCCAGCATTTT. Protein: CASRGDDNQPQHF.

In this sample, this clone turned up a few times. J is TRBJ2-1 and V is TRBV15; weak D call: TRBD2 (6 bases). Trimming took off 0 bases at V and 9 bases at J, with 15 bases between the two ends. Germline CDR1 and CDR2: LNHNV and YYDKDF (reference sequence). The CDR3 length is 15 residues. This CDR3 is CATSRDQPRRGEQFF. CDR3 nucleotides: TGTGCCACCAGCAGAGATCAACCGCGGCGGGGTGAGCAGTTCTTC.

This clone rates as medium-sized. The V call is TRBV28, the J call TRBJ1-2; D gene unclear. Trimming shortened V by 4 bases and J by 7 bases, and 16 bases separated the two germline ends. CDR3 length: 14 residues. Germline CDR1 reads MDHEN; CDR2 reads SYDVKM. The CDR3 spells CASSSIFIGGGYTF. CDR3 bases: TGTGCCAGCAGTTCCATATTCATCGGCGGTGGCTACACCTTC.

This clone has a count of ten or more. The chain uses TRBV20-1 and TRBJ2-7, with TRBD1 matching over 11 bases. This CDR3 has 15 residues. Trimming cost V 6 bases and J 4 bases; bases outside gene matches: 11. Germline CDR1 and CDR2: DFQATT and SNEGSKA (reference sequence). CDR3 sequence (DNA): TGCAGTGCACTTGAAACCGGGACAGGGGGTTACGAGCAGTACTTC. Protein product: CSALETGTGGYEQYF.